A selection of T cell receptor beta chains follows, all from one sample in a study of T cells in Graves' hyperthyroidism and ophthalmopathy. Via MiXCR, TCRdb re-called the multiplex PCR reads, giving one row per CDR3 protein. The table has hundreds of thousands of distinct CDR3 sequences, 14% seen once. The sample comprised blood. These receptors were obtained from a young woman with Graves' hyperthyroidism. Both conserved end residues are part of each CDR3. The order of the fields is V gene, D gene, J gene, clone size, CDR3 protein, CDR3 DNA. A D gene is named only where the DNA matches it firmly. Some rows mark clone size as missing; the rest say once, few, many or name a class of expanded clone.

TRBV28	TRBD1	TRBJ1-2	few	CAITGGSGYTF	TGTGCCATAACAGGGGGCAGTGGCTACACCTTC
TRBV7-2	TRBD2	TRBJ2-1	NA	CASSLAGGPQGQFF	TGTGCCAGCAGCCTAGCGGGAGGGCCTCAAGGGCAGTTCTTC
TRBV11-2	NA	TRBJ2-3	many	CASSPENTDTQYF	TGTGCCAGCAGTCCGGAGAACACAGATACGCAGTATTTT
TRBV9	NA	TRBJ1-2	few	CASSAPALGQLRGYTF	TGTGCCAGCAGTGCCCCCGCCCTAGGACAGCTCCGCGGCTACACCTTC
TRBV7-8	NA	TRBJ1-5	NA	CASSPGGTVHQPQHF	TGTGCCAGCAGCCCGGGAGGTACGGTTCATCAGCCCCAGCATTTT
TRBV2	NA	TRBJ1-4	NA	CASSRDQDEKLFF	TGTGCCAGCAGTCGGGACCAGGATGAAAAACTGTTTTTT
TRBV30	TRBD1	TRBJ1-4	many	CAWSQGTGGREKLFF	TGTGCCTGGAGCCAAGGGACAGGGGGCCGTGAAAAACTGTTTTTT
TRBV5-1	NA	TRBJ1-2	NA	CASSAGDPSPNYGYTF	TGCGCCAGCAGCGCGGGGGATCCCTCCCCCAACTATGGCTACACCTTC
TRBV4-1	TRBD2	TRBJ2-1	few	CASSQVTSGNPNEQFF	TGCGCCAGCAGCCAAGTGACTAGCGGGAACCCCAATGAGCAGTTCTTC
TRBV5-5	NA	TRBJ1-2	many	CASSRAALRYGYTF	TGTGCCAGCAGCCGAGCGGCCCTACGCTATGGCTACACCTTC
TRBV7-9	TRBD2	TRBJ2-7	many	CASSLESGGPYEQYF	TGTGCCAGCAGCTTAGAAAGCGGGGGTCCCTACGAGCAGTACTTC
TRBV2	TRBD1	TRBJ1-2	many	CASSSRARTGSRVNYGYTF	TGTGCCAGCAGCTCCCGAGCACGGACAGGGAGTCGAGTTAACTATGGCTACACCTTC
TRBV20-1	TRBD2	TRBJ2-1	many	CSARDDYSGRSYNEQFF	TGCAGTGCTAGAGATGATTATAGCGGGAGGTCCTACAATGAGCAGTTCTTC
TRBV18	NA	TRBJ2-1	many	CASSPPGYNEQFF	TGTGCCAGCTCACCACCAGGGTACAATGAGCAGTTCTTC
TRBV14	TRBD1	TRBJ1-2	NA	CASSPWDRNYGYTF	TGTGCCAGCAGCCCCTGGGACAGGAACTATGGCTACACCTTC
TRBV28	NA	TRBJ2-3	few	CASRVPDTQYF	TGTGCCAGCAGGGTACCGGATACGCAGTATTTT
TRBV15	TRBD1	TRBJ1-1	few	CATSPGTGGTEAFF	TGTGCCACCAGCCCCGGGACAGGGGGGACTGAAGCTTTCTTT
TRBV28	NA	TRBJ2-1	many	CASNWRDSYNEQFF	TGTGCCAGCAACTGGAGGGACTCCTACAATGAGCAGTTCTTC
TRBV12-3/TRBV12-4	NA	TRBJ2-7	many	CASSFRIYEQYF	TGTGCCAGCAGTTTTCGGATCTACGAGCAGTACTTC
TRBV24-1	NA	TRBJ2-1	many	CATSDPGGYNEQFF	TGTGCCACCAGTGATCCGGGCGGCTACAATGAGCAGTTCTTC
TRBV5-6	NA	TRBJ2-7	few	CASSLGGKDSLYEQYF	TGTGCCAGCAGCTTGGGTGGCAAGGATTCTCTCTACGAGCAGTACTTC
TRBV3-1	NA	TRBJ1-1	many	CASSNTGWDTEAFF	TGTGCCAGCAGCAATACAGGTTGGGACACTGAAGCTTTCTTT
TRBV9	NA	TRBJ2-2	NA	CASTEGVTGELFF	TGTGCCAGCACCGAGGGGGTGACCGGGGAGCTGTTTTTT
TRBV24-1	NA	TRBJ2-3	many	CATSDSWESTDTQYF	TGTGCCACCAGTGATTCTTGGGAGAGCACAGATACGCAGTATTTT
TRBV12-5	TRBD2	TRBJ2-3	few	CASGLGKTSGQITQYF	TGTGCTAGTGGTTTGGGGAAGACTAGCGGGCAGATTACGCAGTATTTT
TRBV11-2	TRBD2	TRBJ2-7	many	CASRFLAGVYEQYF	TGTGCCAGTAGATTTCTAGCGGGAGTCTACGAGCAGTACTTC
TRBV12-3/TRBV12-4	TRBD2	TRBJ2-1	many	CASSLMDGREGEQFF	TGTGCCAGCAGTTTAATGGACGGGAGGGAGGGTGAGCAGTTCTTC
TRBV7-9	TRBD2	TRBJ2-4	NA	CASSLSAGGPKNIQYF	TGTGCCAGCAGCTTATCGGCGGGAGGCCCCAAAAACATTCAGTACTTC
TRBV12-3/TRBV12-4	NA	TRBJ1-1	many	CASSLVEEGWRMNTEAFF	TGTGCCAGCAGTTTAGTTGAAGAAGGGTGGAGGATGAACACTGAAGCTTTCTTT